The rows below give T cell receptor beta chains drawn from one sample of a study of massively parallel sequencing of T cell beta chains. From the 5' RACE reads, TCRdb called clonotypes with MiXCR, one entry per CDR3 protein. Among 4,000 to 4,500 distinct CDR3 sequences, roughly 35% were seen once, and the ten largest hold under 3%. Material for sequencing was commercial RNA from peripheral blood pooled from many donors. All receptors come from a pool of human donors in good health; the sample was commercial RNA pooled from many donors. Both conserved end residues are part of each CDR3. A D gene is named only where the DNA matches it firmly. Clone size, where shown, is once, few, many, or a class for clones that have expanded.

J: TRBJ1-3
V: TRBV29-1
size: few
D: -
DNA: TGCAGCGTTATAATGAGCTCTGGAAACACCATATATTTT
CDR3: CSVIMSSGNTIYF

J: TRBJ2-3
V: TRBV28
size: -
D: -
DNA: TGTGCCAGCAGTTTTGCTGATACGCAGTATTTT
CDR3: CASSFADTQYF

J: TRBJ1-2
V: TRBV18
size: -
D: -
DNA: TGTGCCAGCTCACCGTCTGGCTACACCTTC
CDR3: CASSPSGYTF

J: TRBJ2-2
V: TRBV7-3
size: few
D: -
DNA: TGTGCCAGCAGCTTAAGAGTTGGGACCGGGGAGCTGTTTTTT
CDR3: CASSLRVGTGELFF

J: TRBJ2-1
V: TRBV4-2
size: -
D: -
DNA: TGTGCCAGCAGCCCTACGAGCTCCTACAATGAGCAGTTCTTC
CDR3: CASSPTSSYNEQFF

J: TRBJ1-1
V: TRBV25-1
size: few
D: -
DNA: TGTGCCAGCAGTGCTGGGAAGTTCAACACTGAAGCTTTCTTT
CDR3: CASSAGKFNTEAFF

J: TRBJ2-3
V: TRBV4-2
size: -
D: -
DNA: TGTGCCAGCAGCCCCCGGGTTGTCGATACGCAGTATTTT
CDR3: CASSPRVVDTQYF

J: TRBJ2-5
V: TRBV18
size: -
D: TRBD2
DNA: TGTGCCAGCTCACCCCTAGCGGAACAAGAGACCCAGTACTTC
CDR3: CASSPLAEQETQYF

J: TRBJ2-5
V: TRBV29-1
size: large
D: -
DNA: TGCAGCGTTGAAGAGGGAACAGGGAGACAAGAGACCCAGTACTTC
CDR3: CSVEEGTGRQETQYF

J: TRBJ2-7
V: TRBV13
size: -
D: TRBD1
DNA: TGTGCCAGCAGCACGACAGGGAAGGGCTACGAGCAGTACTTC
CDR3: CASSTTGKGYEQYF

J: TRBJ2-5
V: TRBV12-3/TRBV12-4
size: -
D: -
DNA: TGTGCCAGCAGTTTCGGGGAGACCCAGTACTTC
CDR3: CASSFGETQYF

J: TRBJ2-5
V: TRBV10-3
size: -
D: -
DNA: TGTGCCATCAGTGGGGGACAAGAGACCCAGTACTTC
CDR3: CAISGGQETQYF

J: TRBJ2-7
V: TRBV7-6
size: -
D: -
DNA: TGTGCCAGCAGCTCCGGATCCGAGCAGTACTTC
CDR3: CASSSGSEQYF

J: TRBJ2-7
V: TRBV7-3
size: -
D: -
DNA: TGTGCCAGCAGCTTAAGGGGTCTTTGGAACTACGAGCAGTACTTC
CDR3: CASSLRGLWNYEQYF

J: TRBJ1-1
V: TRBV20-1
size: -
D: TRBD1
DNA: TGCAGTGCTAGTAACAGGGGAGCTAGTTCTGAAGCTTTCTTT
CDR3: CSASNRGASSEAFF

J: TRBJ2-1
V: TRBV7-3
size: few
D: -
DNA: TGTGCCAGCAGCGTAAGACAGCCAGGCTACAATGAGCAGTTCTTC
CDR3: CASSVRQPGYNEQFF

J: TRBJ2-1
V: TRBV6-2/TRBV6-3
size: -
D: -
DNA: TGTGCCAGCAAATATACAGGAGGGGAGCAGTTCTTC
CDR3: CASKYTGGEQFF

J: TRBJ1-6
V: TRBV7-2
size: few
D: -
DNA: TGTGCCAGCAGCTTCGGGGACAATAATTCACCCCTCCACTTT
CDR3: CASSFGDNNSPLHF

J: TRBJ2-1
V: TRBV29-1
size: once
D: -
DNA: TGCAGCGTTGAATCGGCGGATGAGCAGTTCTTC
CDR3: CSVESADEQFF

J: TRBJ1-2
V: TRBV25-1
size: few
D: TRBD1
DNA: TGTGCCAGCACACGGGACAGGGTCGGCTACACCTTC
CDR3: CASTRDRVGYTF

J: TRBJ1-1
V: TRBV20-1
size: -
D: TRBD1
DNA: TGCAGTGCTATGGACAGGGGTTACACTGAAGCTTTCTTT
CDR3: CSAMDRGYTEAFF

J: TRBJ2-1
V: TRBV5-1
size: -
D: -
DNA: TGCGCCAGCAAAAGCGAGGGGAATGAGCAGTTCTTC
CDR3: CASKSEGNEQFF

J: TRBJ2-1
V: TRBV11-1
size: few
D: -
DNA: TGTGCCAGCAGCTTAGCGGGACGAGGCAATGAGCAGTTCTTC
CDR3: CASSLAGRGNEQFF

J: TRBJ2-3
V: TRBV6-2/TRBV6-3
size: -
D: TRBD1
DNA: TGTGCCAGCTGGCAGGGGGAACGCACAGATACGCAGTATTTT
CDR3: CASWQGERTDTQYF

J: TRBJ1-2
V: TRBV11-1
size: -
D: -
DNA: TGTGCCAGCAGCAACCAGGATTTCGGGGGCTACACCTTC
CDR3: CASSNQDFGGYTF

J: TRBJ2-2
V: TRBV4-1
size: few
D: -
DNA: TGCGCCAGCAGCCAAGCGATCTCCGGGGAGCTGTTTTTT
CDR3: CASSQAISGELFF

J: TRBJ2-3
V: TRBV5-1
size: -
D: TRBD2
DNA: TGCGCCAGCAGCTTATTAGCGGGACGCACAGATACGCAGTATTTT
CDR3: CASSLLAGRTDTQYF

J: TRBJ1-1
V: TRBV21-1
size: -
D: -
DNA: TGTGCCAGCAGTAAACACGGACTAAACACTGAAGCTTTCTTT
CDR3: CASSKHGLNTEAFF

J: TRBJ2-2
V: TRBV27
size: -
D: TRBD1
DNA: TGTGCCAGCAGTTTATTGGGACAGGGGGGCACCGGGGAGCTGTTTTTT
CDR3: CASSLLGQGGTGELFF

J: TRBJ1-1
V: TRBV27
size: -
D: -
DNA: TGTGCCAGCAGTTTATCTGGAGGGACGAACACTGAAGCTTTCTTT
CDR3: CASSLSGGTNTEAFF

J: TRBJ2-2
V: TRBV2
size: large
D: -
DNA: TGTGCCAGCAGTGTAACCGGGGAGCTGTTTTTT
CDR3: CASSVTGELFF

J: TRBJ1-2
V: TRBV4-1
size: -
D: TRBD1
DNA: TGCGCCAGCAGCCAAGATGACAGGGGATATGGCTACACCTTC
CDR3: CASSQDDRGYGYTF